This T cell receptor beta chain is from a study of T cell repertoires in cytomegalovirus infection. In the study overall: CMV epitopes used comprised recently identified HLA-C-restricted ones and well-studied HLA-B-restricted ones. TCR beta signatures that were public indicated CMV infection and matching HLA type.

Germline CDR1 is ENHRY and CDR2 is SYGVKD. The CDR3 sequence is 16 residues long. Trimming pared 6 bases from V and 7 bases from J, leaving 25 bases between. On this clonotype: What it binds is not known.

A single record per CDR3 protein comes from TCRdb applying MiXCR to the reads. Of about 920,000 distinct CDR3 sequences in the sample, less than 40% were seen once. The chain couples TRBV10-3 to TRBJ2-7; D could derive from TRBD1 or TRBD2 (5 bases each). The clonotype originates from a human donor in good health (CMV status not recorded). Some clones in this sample may be carry-over from other donors' samples. Here the sequenced sample was cultured CD8+ T cells from PBMCs, taken from culture after CMV antigen stimulation. Here the CDR3 DNA reads TGTGCCATCAGCCAGCCGGCAGGGCCCCTCTGGAGGGAGCAGTACTTC. Translated, it gives CAISQPAGPLWREQYF.